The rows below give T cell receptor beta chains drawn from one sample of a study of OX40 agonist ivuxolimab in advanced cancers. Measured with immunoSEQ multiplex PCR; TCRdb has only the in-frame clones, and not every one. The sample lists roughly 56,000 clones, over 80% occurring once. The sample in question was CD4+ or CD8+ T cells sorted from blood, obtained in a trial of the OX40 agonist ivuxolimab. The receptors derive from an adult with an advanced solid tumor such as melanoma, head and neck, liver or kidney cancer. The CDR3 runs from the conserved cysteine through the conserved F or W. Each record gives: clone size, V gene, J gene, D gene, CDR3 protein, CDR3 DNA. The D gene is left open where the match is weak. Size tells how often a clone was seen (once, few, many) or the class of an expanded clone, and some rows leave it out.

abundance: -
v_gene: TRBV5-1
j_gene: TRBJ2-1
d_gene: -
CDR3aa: CASSGYDEQFF
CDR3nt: TGCGCCAGCAGCGGCTATGATGAGCAGTTCTTC

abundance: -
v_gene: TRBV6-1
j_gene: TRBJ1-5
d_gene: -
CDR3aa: CASSEWRYSNQPQHF
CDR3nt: TGTGCCAGCAGTGAGTGGCGATATAGCAATCAGCCCCAGCATTTT

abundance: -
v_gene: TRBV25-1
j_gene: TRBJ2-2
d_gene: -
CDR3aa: CASRETRAGELFF
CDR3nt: TGTGCCAGCAGAGAGACCCGAGCCGGGGAGCTGTTTTTT

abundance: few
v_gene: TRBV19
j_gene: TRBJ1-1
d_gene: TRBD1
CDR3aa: CASSTLQGAQDTEAFF
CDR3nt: TGTGCCAGTAGTACCTTACAGGGGGCGCAGGACACTGAAGCTTTCTTT

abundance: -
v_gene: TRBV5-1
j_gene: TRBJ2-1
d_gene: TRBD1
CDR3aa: CASSETGGIDNEQFF
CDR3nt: TGCGCCAGCAGCGAAACAGGGGGCATTGACAATGAGCAGTTCTTC

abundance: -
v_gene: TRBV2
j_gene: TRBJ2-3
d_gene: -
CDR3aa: CASSGGGPSTDTQYF
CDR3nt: TGTGCCAGCAGTGGAGGCGGACCTAGCACAGATACGCAGTATTTT

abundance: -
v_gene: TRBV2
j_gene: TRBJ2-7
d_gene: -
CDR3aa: CASSSRTDSYEQYF
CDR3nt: TGTGCCAGCAGTTCCCGGACGGATTCCTACGAGCAGTACTTC

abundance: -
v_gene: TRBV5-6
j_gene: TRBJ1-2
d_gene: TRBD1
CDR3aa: CASSLQGPGYTF
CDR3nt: TGTGCCAGCAGCTTACAGGGGCCGGGCTACACCTTC

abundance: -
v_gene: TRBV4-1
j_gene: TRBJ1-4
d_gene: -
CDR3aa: CASRSMGLEEKLFF
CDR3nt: TGCGCCAGCAGGTCAATGGGGTTGGAAGAAAAACTGTTTTTT

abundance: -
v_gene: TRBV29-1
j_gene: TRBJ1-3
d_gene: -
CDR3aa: CSVQALANTIYF
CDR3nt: TGCAGCGTCCAGGCCCTGGCAAACACCATATATTTT

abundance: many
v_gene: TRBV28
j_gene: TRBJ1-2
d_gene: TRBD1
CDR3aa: CASILQGAHYGYTF
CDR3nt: TGTGCCAGCATCCTACAGGGGGCTCACTATGGCTACACCTTC

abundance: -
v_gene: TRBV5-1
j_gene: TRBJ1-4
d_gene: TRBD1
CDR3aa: CASRRDRDEKLFF
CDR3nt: TGCGCCAGCAGGAGGGACAGGGATGAAAAACTGTTTTTT

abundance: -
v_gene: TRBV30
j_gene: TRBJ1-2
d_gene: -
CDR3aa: CACVTDYGYTF
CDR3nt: TGTGCCTGTGTGACGGACTATGGCTACACCTTC

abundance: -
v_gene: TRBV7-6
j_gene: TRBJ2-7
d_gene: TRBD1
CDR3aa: CASSSTTGGGYEQYF
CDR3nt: TGTGCCAGCAGCTCCACGACAGGGGGGGGTTACGAGCAGTACTTC

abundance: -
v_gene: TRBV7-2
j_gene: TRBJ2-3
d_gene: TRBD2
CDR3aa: CASSLFGGGVTDTQYF
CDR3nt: TGTGCCAGCAGCTTATTTGGCGGGGGGGTCACAGATACGCAGTATTTT

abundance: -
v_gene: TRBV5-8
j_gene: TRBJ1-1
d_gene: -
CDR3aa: CASSWATGEAFF
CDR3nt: TGTGCCAGCAGCTGGGCAACAGGTGAAGCTTTCTTT

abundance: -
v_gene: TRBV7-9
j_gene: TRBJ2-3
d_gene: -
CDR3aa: CASSFRESSTDTQYF
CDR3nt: TGTGCCAGCAGCTTCCGGGAATCTAGCACAGATACGCAGTATTTT

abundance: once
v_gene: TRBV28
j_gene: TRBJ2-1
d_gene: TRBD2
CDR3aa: CASSLRSGNNEQFF
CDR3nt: TGTGCCAGCAGCCTTAGAAGCGGGAACAATGAGCAGTTCTTC

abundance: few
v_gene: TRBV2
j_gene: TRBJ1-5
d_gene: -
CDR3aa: CASSEGSGNQPQHF
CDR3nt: TGTGCCAGCAGTGAAGGGTCAGGCAATCAGCCCCAGCATTTT

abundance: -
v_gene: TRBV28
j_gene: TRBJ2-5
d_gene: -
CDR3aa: CASSLGSGRQETQYF
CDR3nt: TGTGCCAGCAGTTTAGGGTCAGGCCGCCAAGAGACCCAGTACTTC